A selection of T cell receptor beta chains follows, all from one sample in a study of cytomegalovirus exposure and HLA in healthy donors. Clones were sequenced by immunoSEQ multiplex PCR, and TCRdb holds only the in-frame ones, with some missing. The repertoire has 150,000 to 200,000 clones, roughly 85% of them found once; the top ten carry around 1.3%. Material: PBMCs. The receptors here all came from a woman aged 50 to 60 in good health and CMV-seronegative. The CDR3 runs from the conserved cysteine through the conserved F or W. Each record gives: V gene, clone size, J gene, D gene, CDR3 length, CDR3 DNA, CDR3 protein. The D gene is left open where the match is weak. Clone size is stated in some rows and not others, as once, few, many or a class when expanded.

TRBV28	NA	TRBJ1-1	NA	14	TGTGCCAGCAGGGGATCCCGGGGGAACACTGAAGCTTTCTTT	CASRGSRGNTEAFF
TRBV15	few	TRBJ2-3	TRBD2	18	TGTGCCACCAGCAGAGGGACTAGCGGGAGGCCGGGATCAGATACGCAGTATTTT	CATSRGTSGRPGSDTQYF
TRBV5-1	few	TRBJ2-1	NA	15	TGCGCCAGCAGCTTGGTTACAGGATTAAACAATGAGCAGTTCTTC	CASSLVTGLNNEQFF
TRBV10-3	NA	TRBJ2-7	TRBD2	15	TGTGCCATCAGTGAGTCGGTCCTAGCGGGAGTTGAGCAGTACTTC	CAISESVLAGVEQYF
TRBV5-4	NA	TRBJ2-5	TRBD2	15	TGTGCCAGCAGCTTGGCGGGGGGGGCCGGTGAGACCCAGTACTTC	CASSLAGGAGETQYF
TRBV11-2	NA	TRBJ2-5	TRBD2	18	TGTGCCAGCAGCTTAGTTCAGTGGCGGGGGGCGTCTTGGGGGACCCAGTACTTC	CASSLVQWRGASWGTQYF
TRBV6-4	NA	TRBJ2-1	NA	13	TGTGCCAGCGAGGAGACCCGAGGCAATGAGCAGTTCTTC	CASEETRGNEQFF
TRBV5-1	once	TRBJ2-6	TRBD1	15	TGCGCCAGCAGCTCGACAGGGACTGGGGCCAACGTCCTGACTTTC	CASSSTGTGANVLTF
TRBV10-3	NA	TRBJ2-2	NA	15	TGTGCCATCAGTGGCAGGCCATCGAACACCGGGGAGCTGTTTTTT	CAISGRPSNTGELFF
TRBV28	NA	TRBJ2-1	TRBD2	17	TGTGCCAGCAGTCCCGCCGGTAGCGGGGGGTTCTACAATGAGCAGTTCTTC	CASSPAGSGGFYNEQFF
TRBV19	NA	TRBJ2-1	NA	15	TGTGCCAGTAGTTCCAGGGGCTTTACCTACAATGAGCAGTTCTTC	CASSSRGFTYNEQFF
TRBV23-1	NA	TRBJ1-2	NA	16	TGCGCCAGCAGTCAAACCCCAACAGGCATAGACTATGGCTACACCTTC	CASSQTPTGIDYGYTF
TRBV19	NA	TRBJ1-5	NA	15	TGTGCCAGCACCCCCACCGACCTCCGGGATAAGCCCCAGCATTTT	CASTPTDLRDKPQHF
TRBV7-9	NA	TRBJ2-1	TRBD2	17	TGTGCCAGCAGCTTACGACTAGCGGGACCCCTCTACAATGAGCAGTTCTTC	CASSLRLAGPLYNEQFF
TRBV7-2	NA	TRBJ1-2	NA	17	TGTGCCAGCAGCTTAGTATTGATCGGGGGGCTCGGGTATGGCTACACCTTC	CASSLVLIGGLGYGYTF
TRBV7-2	NA	TRBJ1-2	NA	13	TGTGCCAGCAGCCCGAACCAGGGAAGTGGCTACACCTTC	CASSPNQGSGYTF
TRBV10-3	few	TRBJ1-1	NA	16	TGTGCCATCAGTTCGTCTACCCCAAATCGGAACACTGAAGCTTTCTTT	CAISSSTPNRNTEAFF
TRBV5-1	NA	TRBJ2-7	NA	14	TGCGCCAGCAGCTTGCCGGGACATACCTACGAGCAGTACTTC	CASSLPGHTYEQYF
TRBV5-4	NA	TRBJ1-1	TRBD1	15	TGTGCCAGCAGCAGAAGACAGGGGGCAGGTACTGAAGCTTTCTTT	CASSRRQGAGTEAFF
TRBV5-1	NA	TRBJ1-2	NA	13	TGCGCCAGCAGCTTCTCAGGGGACTATGGCTACACCTTC	CASSFSGDYGYTF
TRBV7-8	few	TRBJ2-7	TRBD2	18	TGTGCCAGCAGCCCAGGACTAGCGGGAGGCCTCGACTCCTACGAGCAGTACTTC	CASSPGLAGGLDSYEQYF
TRBV4-3	few	TRBJ2-7	NA	13	TGCGCCAGCAGCCAAGTCGGGGAAAGCGAGCAGTACTTC	CASSQVGESEQYF
TRBV6-5	NA	TRBJ1-2	TRBD1	13	TGTGCCAGCAGCCGACAGGGGGCCGGTGGCTACACCTTC	CASSRQGAGGYTF
TRBV10-1	NA	TRBJ1-5	NA	13	TGCGCCAGCAGTGAAGCGGTTGATCAGCCCCAGCATTTT	CASSEAVDQPQHF
TRBV6-5	NA	TRBJ2-1	TRBD1	15	TGTGCCAGCATGGCGGGGACAGGGTTCGGCAATGAGCAGTTCTTC	CASMAGTGFGNEQFF
TRBV6-1	NA	TRBJ2-1	TRBD1	15	TGTGCCAGCAGTGAACCGGGACAGGGCTACAATGAGCAGTTCTTC	CASSEPGQGYNEQFF
TRBV9	NA	TRBJ2-1	NA	16	TGTGCCAGCAGCTCCAGGAGTCAGGGCAAAGTGAATGAGCAGTTCTTC	CASSSRSQGKVNEQFF
TRBV15	NA	TRBJ1-5	TRBD1	17	TGTGCCACCACCAGGGGAACAGGGGGCAGGGTCAATCAGCCCCAGCATTTT	CATTRGTGGRVNQPQHF
TRBV30	NA	TRBJ2-1	NA	12	TGTGCCTGGAGTCCCGGGAGTAAGGAGCAGTTCTTC	CAWSPGSKEQFF
TRBV5-4	few	TRBJ2-2	TRBD2	17	TGTGCCAGCAGCCCGCACCACTTTCAGGGAGGGGCCGGGGAGCTGTTTTTT	CASSPHHFQGGAGELFF
TRBV4-2	NA	TRBJ1-2	TRBD1	16	TGTGCCAGCAGCCATACCCAAGGACAGGTCGACTATGGCTACACCTTC	CASSHTQGQVDYGYTF
TRBV6-6	NA	TRBJ2-7	NA	11	TGTGCCAGCACCTTTAACTACGAGCAGTACTTC	CASTFNYEQYF
TRBV6-5	NA	TRBJ1-2	TRBD1	13	TGTGCCGCCAACAGGGGGCAGGGCTATGGCTACACCTTC	CAANRGQGYGYTF
TRBV7-9	NA	TRBJ2-4	NA	15	TGTGCCAGCAGCTTAGTTAGGACTGCCGCCAGCATTCAGTACTTC	CASSLVRTAASIQYF
TRBV19	NA	TRBJ1-2	NA	13	TGTGCCAGTAGTATTGCGGGGAACTATGGCTACACCTTC	CASSIAGNYGYTF
TRBV4-1	few	TRBJ1-1	NA	16	TGCGCCAGCAGCCCCCTACAATCCAGGCTGAACACTGAAGCTTTCTTT	CASSPLQSRLNTEAFF
TRBV7-9	NA	TRBJ1-1	TRBD1	14	TGTGCCAGCAGCTTAATTGGGACAGGGGGAGGGGCTTTCTTT	CASSLIGTGGGAFF
TRBV5-1	NA	TRBJ2-3	NA	16	TGCGCCAGCAGCTTGGCGGGACACCCTAGCACAGATACGCAGTATTTT	CASSLAGHPSTDTQYF
TRBV5-1	NA	TRBJ1-6	TRBD1	13	TGCGCCAGCAGGAGGACAGGGGATTCACCCCTCCACTTT	CASRRTGDSPLHF